These 28 T cell receptor beta chains came from one sample sequenced in a study of Ad26.COV2.S vaccination and SARS-CoV-2 variants. This table comes from immunoSEQ multiplex PCR, and its TCRdb copy is limited to in-frame clones, with some not included. The profile covers more than 300,000 clones, with around 83% appearing a single time and around 1.9% taken by the ten largest. Treatment indicated: some 20 received Ad26.COV2.S at low or high dose, single or two shots; about five received placebo; per-sample allocation not given. Samples analyzed were those drawn on day 63 after the first vaccine or placebo injection. The sequencing here drew on peripheral blood, taken in a trial of Ad26.COV2.S vaccine versus placebo. These receptors all come from a person aged 18-65 years who received the Ad26.COV2.S COVID-19 vaccine or a placebo.

This chain joins TRBV5-5 and TRBJ2-2; TRBD2 matches 11 bases. Germline assignment: CDR1 SGHKS and CDR2 YYEKEE (reference sequence). Losses at the gene ends were 4 bases for V and 4 bases for J; bases not matched to a gene: 6. The CDR3 has 16 amino acids. This CDR3 is CASSRTLAGVTGELFF. The CDR3 DNA reads as TGTGCCAGCAGCCGCACACTAGCGGGGGTCACCGGGGAGCTGTTTTTT.

The chain uses TRBV19 and TRBJ2-3, with no clear D. Germline V gene lookup returns CDR1 LNHDA and CDR2 SQIVND (reference sequence). With 6 bases removed from V and 5 bases from J, the gap between germline ends came to 15 bases. The CDR3 has 14 residues. The CDR3 loop reads CASRKDTAQDTQYF. CDR3 DNA sequence: TGTGCCAGTAGAAAAGATACAGCACAAGATACGCAGTATTTT.

The chain has TRBV5-6 and TRBJ1-2; D ambiguous. V was pared by 4 bases and J by 0 bases, with 10 bases between. Germline lookup yields CDR1 SGHDT and CDR2 YYEEEE. This CDR3 comprises 14 residues. CDR3 residues: CASSTPGSNYGYTF. In nucleotides, the CDR3 is TGTGCCAGCAGCACCCCGGGGTCTAACTATGGCTACACCTTC.

This chain links TRBV7-9 with TRBJ1-1, with D uncertain. The CDR3 length is 14 residues. Germline V CDR1 and CDR2: SEHNR, FQNEAQ (reference sequence). V lost 2 bases to trimming and J lost 0 bases, with 7 bases between them. CDR3 in amino acids: CASSLLAMNTEAFF. CDR3 nucleotides: TGTGCCAGCAGCTTATTGGCTATGAACACTGAAGCTTTCTTT.

The chain carries TRBV7-9 and TRBJ1-6; TRBD1 might be the D (5 bases). V dropped 5 bases and J dropped 1 base, with 9 bases sitting between them. Germline V lookup: CDR1 SEHNR, CDR2 FQNEAQ (reference sequence). The CDR3 sequence is 15 residues long. This CDR3 is CASSQSGSYNSPLHF. CDR3 coding DNA: TGTGCCAGCAGCCAATCAGGGTCCTATAATTCACCCCTCCACTTT.

The rearrangement links TRBV5-8 to TRBJ2-2; 9 nucleotides line up with TRBD2. The germline V gene encodes CDR1 SGHTS and CDR2 YDEGEE. The CDR3 covers 16 residues. J lost 4 bases, V lost 0 bases, and 4 bases had no gene match. This CDR3 is CASSLDAGGLTGELFF. The CDR3 nucleotides read TGTGCCAGCAGCTTGGACGCGGGGGGGCTCACCGGGGAGCTGTTTTTT.

This chain's CDR3 is CASSLAGGYGYTF. CDR3 nucleotide sequence: TGTGCCAGCAGCTTAGCAGGTGGATATGGCTACACCTTC. The rearrangement uses TRBV7-9 and TRBJ1-2; D is undetermined. The germline V and J ends were trimmed by 0 bases and 5 bases, with 7 bases remaining between them. The CDR3 is made up of 13 amino acids. Germline values: CDR1 SEHNR, CDR2 FQNEAQ (reference sequence).

This clone has only one observation. This chain links TRBV30 with TRBJ1-1; D gene uncertain. This CDR3 has 12 amino acids. Germline V CDR1 and CDR2: GTSNPN, SVGIG (reference sequence). V gave up 5 bases and J gave up 1 base, with 8 bases separating them. In DNA, the CDR3 is TGTGCCTGGGCATTAGGGAACACTGAAGCTTTCTTT. As protein: CAWALGNTEAFF.

J is TRBJ1-2 and V is TRBV2; weak D call: TRBD1 (5 bases). Germline CDR1 and CDR2: SNHLY and FYNNEI. V lost 4 bases to trimming and J lost 4 bases, with 7 bases between them. The CDR3 is 12 residues long. The CDR3 loop reads CASSAQGYGYTF. The CDR3 nucleotides are TGTGCCAGCAGTGCTCAGGGCTATGGCTACACCTTC.

The count of this clone is one. The chain employs TRBV6-2 or TRBV6-3 and TRBJ1-1; D is undetermined. Germline assignment: CDR1 MNHEY and CDR2 SVGEGT. Trimming cost V 2 bases and J 7 bases, with 5 bases left between them. CDR3 length: 11 amino acids. The CDR3 is CASSYPDEAFF. For the CDR3, the DNA is TGTGCCAGCAGTTACCCAGATGAAGCTTTCTTT.

V and J are TRBV20-1 and TRBJ2-1; D tentatively reads TRBD1 or TRBD2 (5 bases each). CDR3 length: 11 amino acids. Germline-derived CDR1 and CDR2 are DFQATT and SNEGSKA (reference sequence). CDR3 in DNA: TGCGGACGGGACCTCGGGAATGAGCAGTTCTTC. It encodes CGRDLGNEQFF.

The chain links TRBV6-5 to TRBJ2-1; TRBD2 might be the D (5 bases). The CDR3 length is 12 residues. Trimming shortened V by 5 bases and J by 7 bases, and 9 bases separated the two germline ends. Germline V lookup: CDR1 MNHEY, CDR2 SVGAGI. The CDR3 DNA reads TGTGCCAGCAGTCTAACGGGGAATGAGCAGTTCTTC. It specifies CASSLTGNEQFF.

This chain links TRBV18 with TRBJ1-2; D is undetermined. The CDR3 length is 14 residues. Germline V gene sequence: CDR1 KGHSH, CDR2 LQKENI. V was shortened by 0 bases and J by 8 bases, with 13 bases between the two germline ends. The DNA of the CDR3 is TGTGCCAGCTCACCACCGGAGGAGGTTTACGGCTACACCTTC. Amino acid sequence: CASSPPEEVYGYTF.

The chain uses TRBV5-6 and TRBJ2-3; possible D gene TRBD2, 6 bases. V shed 10 bases and J shed 0 bases, with 15 bases lying between them. Germline lookup yields CDR1 SGHDT and CDR2 YYEEEE. This CDR3 is 14 amino acids long. The chain's CDR3 is CAGHQLASTDTQYF. For the CDR3, the DNA is TGTGCCGGACACCAACTAGCTAGCACAGATACGCAGTATTTT.

Concerning this clone itself: The junction shows a germline mismatch at one end, possibly a read error. This rearrangement joins TRBV3-1 (or the pseudogene TRBV3-2) to TRBJ2-7, with 15 bases identical to TRBD2. Germline CDR1 reads LGHDT; CDR2 reads YNNKEL (reference sequence). The CDR3 is 14 residues long. The CDR3 loop is CASSPSGLAGGETF. The DNA for the CDR3 is TGTGCCAGCAGCCCCTCGGGACTAGCGGGGGGTGAGACCTTC.

Regarding this clone: In the same sample, other DNA sequences code for this CDR3. The rearrangement uses TRBV3-1 (or the pseudogene TRBV3-2) and TRBJ1-2; no reliable D call. The CDR3 consists of 13 residues. V lost 1 base to trimming and J lost 8 bases, with 11 bases between them. Per germline, CDR1 LGHDT and CDR2 YNNKEL (reference sequence). This chain's CDR3 is CASSQGEGRGYTF. CDR3 nucleotides: TGTGCCAGCAGCCAAGGAGAGGGTAGAGGCTACACCTTC.

In its sample, this clone was seen once. The chain joins TRBV7-2 to TRBJ1-2; 7 nucleotides align to TRBD1. Germline CDR1 reads SGHTA; CDR2 reads FQGNSA. The CDR3 sequence is 16 residues long. With 3 bases clipped from V and 4 bases from J, the junction kept 11 bases outside the gene matches. The CDR3 DNA reads TGTGCCAGCAGCTTCTCGACAGGGTCCTTTTCCTATGGCTACACCTTC. As protein: CASSFSTGSFSYGYTF.

The V and J genes are TRBV5-8 and TRBJ1-5; 8 positions agree with TRBD1. The CDR3 totals 15 residues. Germline V CDR1 and CDR2: SGHTS, YDEGEE. V lost 5 bases to trimming and J lost 2 bases; unmatched junction nucleotides: 6. CDR3 bases: TGTGCCAGCAGGGCGACAGGGGTTGGCAATCAGCCCCAGCATTTT. Translation: CASRATGVGNQPQHF. The whole variable domain, remainder taken from reference TRBV5-8 and TRBJ1-5, is EAGVTQSPTHLIKTRGQQATLRCSPISGHTSVYWYQQALGLGLQFLLWYDEGEERNRGNFPPRFSGRQFPNYSSELNVNALELEDSALYLCASRATGVGNQPQHFGDGTRLSIL.

CDR3 residues: CASSLKPAGLDQETQYF. For the CDR3, the DNA is TGTGCCAGCAGCTTAAAACCAGCGGGGCTAGACCAAGAGACCCAGTACTTC. The gene calls are TRBV7-3 and TRBJ2-5, with 7 bases matching TRBD2. Germline values: CDR1 SGHTA, CDR2 FQGTGA. Germline trimming cut 1 base from V and 0 bases from J; bases unmatched to any gene: 8. This CDR3 has 17 residues.

The CDR3 DNA is TGTGCCAGCAGCTTGGCCTTAGTTGGCCCAGATACGCAGTATTTT. Amino acids: CASSLALVGPDTQYF. This chain links TRBV5-4 with TRBJ2-3, with no clear D. The CDR3 sequence is 15 residues long. CDR1 SGHNT and CDR2 YYREEE come from the germline V gene (reference sequence). V lost 0 bases, J lost 4 bases, and 12 bases lay in between. Looking up the rest from reference TRBV5-4 and TRBJ2-3 gives the full variable domain: ETGVTQSPTHLIKTRGQQVTLRCSSQSGHNTVSWYQQALGQGPQFIFQYYREEENGRGNFPPRFSGLQFPNYSSELNVNALELDDSALYLCASSLALVGPDTQYFGPGTRLTVL.

The rearrangement links TRBV5-6 to TRBJ2-1, with 15 positions matching TRBD2. The germline CDR1 and CDR2 sequences are SGHDT and YYEEEE. Trimming took 6 bases from V and 8 from J; bases not matched to a gene: 9. The CDR3 covers 16 residues. CDR3 in DNA: TGTGCCAGCACCCCAAGCGGACTAGCGGGGGGGTATGAGCAGTTCTTC. It specifies CASTPSGLAGGYEQFF.

The chain has TRBV7-6 and TRBJ1-3, with D maybe TRBD1 (6 bases). Germline CDR1 and CDR2: SGHVS and FNYEAQ. The V end was cut by 5 bases, the J end by 4 bases, with 18 bases between. This CDR3 spans 16 amino acids. CDR3 region: CASSPPGLGQGNTIYF. CDR3 in DNA: TGTGCCAGCAGCCCCCCCGGTTTAGGACAGGGAAACACCATATATTTT.

A word on this clone: Other DNA sequences of this sample code for an identical CDR3. The chain couples TRBV5-1 to TRBJ2-3, with D unclear. V was trimmed by 0 bases and J by 3 bases, leaving 5 bases between them. CDR3 length: 13 residues. The germline CDR1 and CDR2 sequences are SGHRS and YFSETQ. CDR3 loop: CASSLGGTDTQYF. CDR3 DNA sequence: TGCGCCAGCAGCTTGGGTGGTACAGATACGCAGTATTTT.

The chain links TRBV11-2 to TRBJ1-1; D uncertain. Looked up from germline, CDR1 is SGHAT and CDR2 is FQNNGV. Trimming cost V 2 bases and J 4 bases, with 5 bases left between them. The length of the CDR3 is 12 residues. DNA of the CDR3: TGTGCCAGCAGCTTATACGGCACTGAAGCTTTCTTT. The encoded protein is CASSLYGTEAFF.

V and J are TRBV6-2 or TRBV6-3 and TRBJ1-2; weak D call: TRBD1 (5 bases). V was clipped by 0 bases and J by 7 bases, with 6 bases between them. Germline assignment: CDR1 MNHEY and CDR2 SVGEGT. CDR3 length: 12 amino acids. CDR3 in amino acids: CASSYSRGGYTF. The CDR3 DNA is TGTGCCAGCAGTTACTCGAGGGGTGGCTACACCTTC.

The rearrangement joins TRBV29-1 to TRBJ1-1; 7 bases agree with TRBD1. The germline gives CDR1 SQVTM, CDR2 ANQGSEA. The trim removed 5 bases at V and 6 bases at J, leaving 3 bases unmatched. This CDR3 comprises 11 residues. CDR3 loop: CSVLTGPEAFF. The DNA for the CDR3 is TGCAGCGTTTTGACAGGGCCTGAAGCTTTCTTT.

The CDR3 sequence is CASSGTSAGTGGNYGYTF. The CDR3, as DNA: TGTGCCAGCAGTGGAACCTCAGCCGGGACAGGGGGGAACTATGGCTACACCTTC. The chain is built from TRBV7-2 and TRBJ1-2; 11 nucleotides align to TRBD1. This CDR3 spans 18 amino acids. Trimming at V came to 6 bases and at J to 2 bases, leaving 14 bases not matched to a gene. The germline V gene has CDR1 SGHTA and CDR2 FQGNSA.

The gene calls are TRBV7-2 and TRBJ2-7; no definite D call. The CDR3 has 12 residues. Trimming left V 2 bases short and J 3 bases short, with 5 bases between. The germline V gene encodes CDR1 SGHTA and CDR2 FQGNSA. The CDR3 nucleotides read TGTGCCAGCAGCTTAAGTTTCTACGAGCAGTACTTC. Amino acid sequence: CASSLSFYEQYF. Combining the CDR3 with reference TRBV7-2 and TRBJ2-7 gives the whole variable domain GAGVSQSPSNKVTEKGKDVELRCDPISGHTALYWYRQSLGQGLEFLIYFQGNSAPDKSGLPSDRFSAERTGGSVSTLTIQRTQQEDSAVYLCASSLSFYEQYFGPGTRLTVT.